This T cell receptor (beta chain) was documented in a study of T cells in Graves' hyperthyroidism and ophthalmopathy. The study, taken as a whole, reports: Also found in blood were most expanded thyroid clonotypes above 0.001. Ophthalmopathy got predicted by the model a median around six months before its onset.

TCR beta CDR3 regions were amplified from RNA transcripts. With the HTBI primer set, the TCR CDR3 went through a first round of RT-PCR. TCRdb recomputed calls from the multiplex PCR reads with MiXCR, one row per CDR3 protein. Of about 500,000 distinct CDR3 sequences in the sample, 46% are singletons; the top ten hold about two fifths. The germline V gene encodes CDR1 SGHTA and CDR2 FQGNSA. The CDR3 sequence is 13 residues long. Trimming removed 7 bases at V and 1 base at J, with 11 bases between. On this clonotype itself: Its antigen is not known.

A patient was excluded if there was uncontrolled infection, other autoimmune disease, pregnancy or lactation. Together with thyroid ultrasound, orbital computed tomography, serum thyroxine and TRAb, clinical symptoms were used for diagnoses. The TCR comes from an adult woman with Graves' disease, either hyperthyroidism or ophthalmopathy (not recorded which). What was sequenced was peripheral blood or thyroid tissue (not recorded which). The chain is built from TRBV7-2 and TRBJ2-7; D is unresolved. In DNA form, the CDR3 reads TGTGCCAGCACCCCCGACTTTTCCTACGAGCAGTACTTC. Its protein is CASTPDFSYEQYF.